This section outlines one TCR beta chain sequence together with its context. Antigen: not known. The sample comes from a study of T cell responses to AZD1222 COVID-19 vaccine. The protocol was immunoSEQ multiplex PCR, while the TCRdb copy is restricted to in-frame clones and leaves out a portion. The sample lists 170,000 or so clones; 85% to 95% were seen once. Overall study findings and caveats: Seropositive AZD1222 recipients at baseline numbered only five to seven.

V was pared by 4 bases and J by 6 bases, with 10 bases of the junction left unmatched. Germline V gives CDR1 SGHTA, CDR2 FQGNSA. The CDR3 has 16 residues. The chain couples TRBV7-2 to TRBJ2-2, with TRBD2 matching over 8 bases. The source material was peripheral blood, sampled 28 days after the second dose of the MenACWY control vaccine. The receptor comes from an adult who received the MenACWY meningococcal vaccine as a control. CDR3 sequence reads: CASSYYGGGLPGELFF. Written as DNA, the CDR3 is TGTGCCAGCAGCTATTACGGGGGGGGCCTGCCCGGGGAGCTGTTTTTT.